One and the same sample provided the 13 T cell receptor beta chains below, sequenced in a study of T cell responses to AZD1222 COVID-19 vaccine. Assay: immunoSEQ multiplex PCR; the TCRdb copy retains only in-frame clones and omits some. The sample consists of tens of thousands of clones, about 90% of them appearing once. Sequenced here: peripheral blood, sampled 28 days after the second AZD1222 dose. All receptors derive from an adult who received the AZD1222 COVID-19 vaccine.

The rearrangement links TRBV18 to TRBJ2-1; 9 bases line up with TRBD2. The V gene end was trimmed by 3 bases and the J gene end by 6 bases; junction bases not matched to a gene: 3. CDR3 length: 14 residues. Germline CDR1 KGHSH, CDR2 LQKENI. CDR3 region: CASSPDSGSNEQFF. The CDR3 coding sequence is TGTGCCAGCTCACCGGATAGCGGGAGCAATGAGCAGTTCTTC.

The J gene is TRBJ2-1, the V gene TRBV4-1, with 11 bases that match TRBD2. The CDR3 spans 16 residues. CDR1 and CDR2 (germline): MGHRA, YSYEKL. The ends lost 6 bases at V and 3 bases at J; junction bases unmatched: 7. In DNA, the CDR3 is TGCGCCAGCAGGGGCGTCGGGACTAGCGGCTACAATGAGCAGTTCTTC. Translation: CASRGVGTSGYNEQFF.

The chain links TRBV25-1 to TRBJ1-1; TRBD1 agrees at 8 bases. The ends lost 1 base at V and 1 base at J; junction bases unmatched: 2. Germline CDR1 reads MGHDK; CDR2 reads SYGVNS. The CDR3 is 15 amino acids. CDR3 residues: CASSELGTGNTEAFF. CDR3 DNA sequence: TGTGCCAGCAGTGAATTGGGGACAGGGAACACTGAAGCTTTCTTT.

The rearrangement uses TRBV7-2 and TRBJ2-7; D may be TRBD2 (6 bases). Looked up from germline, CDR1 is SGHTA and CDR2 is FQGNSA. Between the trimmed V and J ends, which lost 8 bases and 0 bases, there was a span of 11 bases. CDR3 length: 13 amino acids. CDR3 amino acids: CASHLRDSYEQYF. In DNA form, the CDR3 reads TGTGCCAGCCATTTGCGGGACTCCTACGAGCAGTACTTC.

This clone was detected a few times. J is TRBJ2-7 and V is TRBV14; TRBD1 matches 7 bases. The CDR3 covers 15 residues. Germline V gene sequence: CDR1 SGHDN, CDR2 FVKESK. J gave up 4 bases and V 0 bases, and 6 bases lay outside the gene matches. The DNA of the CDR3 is TGTGCCAGCAGCCAAGAGTTAGGGACAGCATACGAGCAGTACTTC. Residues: CASSQELGTAYEQYF.

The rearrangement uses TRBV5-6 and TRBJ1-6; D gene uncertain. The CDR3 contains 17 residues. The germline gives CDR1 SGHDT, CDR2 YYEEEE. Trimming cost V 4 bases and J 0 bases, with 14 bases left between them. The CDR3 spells CASSRYSSSSYNSPLHF. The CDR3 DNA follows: TGTGCCAGCAGCCGCTACAGTAGTTCCTCCTATAATTCACCCCTCCACTTT.

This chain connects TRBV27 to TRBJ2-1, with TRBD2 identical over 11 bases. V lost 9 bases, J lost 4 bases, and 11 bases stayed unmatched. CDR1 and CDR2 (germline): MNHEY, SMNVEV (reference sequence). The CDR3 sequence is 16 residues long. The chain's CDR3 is CASRWIGTSGYNEQFF. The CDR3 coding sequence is TGTGCCAGTCGATGGATCGGGACTAGCGGTTACAATGAGCAGTTCTTC.

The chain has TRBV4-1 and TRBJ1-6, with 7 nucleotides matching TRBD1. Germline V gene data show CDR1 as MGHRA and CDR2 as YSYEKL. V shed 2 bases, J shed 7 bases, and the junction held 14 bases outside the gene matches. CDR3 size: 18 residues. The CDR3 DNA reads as TGCGCCAGCAGCCAACTTTTTGGAGGGACAGCCTGGAATTCACCCCTCCACTTT. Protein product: CASSQLFGGTAWNSPLHF.

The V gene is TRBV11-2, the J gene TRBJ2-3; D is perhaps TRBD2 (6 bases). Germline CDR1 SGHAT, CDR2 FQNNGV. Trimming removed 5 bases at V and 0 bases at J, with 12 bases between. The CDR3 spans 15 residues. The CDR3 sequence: CASSKTGTSTDTQYF. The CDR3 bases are TGTGCCAGCAGCAAAACCGGGACTAGCACAGATACGCAGTATTTT.

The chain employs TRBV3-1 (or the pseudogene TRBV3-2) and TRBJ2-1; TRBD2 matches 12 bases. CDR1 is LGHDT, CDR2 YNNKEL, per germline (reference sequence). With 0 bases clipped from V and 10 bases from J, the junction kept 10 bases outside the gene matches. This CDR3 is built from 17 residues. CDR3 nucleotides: TGTGCCAGCAGCCAAGATTTCGCGACTAGCGGGAGTTCCGAGCAGTTCTTC. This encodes CASSQDFATSGSSEQFF.

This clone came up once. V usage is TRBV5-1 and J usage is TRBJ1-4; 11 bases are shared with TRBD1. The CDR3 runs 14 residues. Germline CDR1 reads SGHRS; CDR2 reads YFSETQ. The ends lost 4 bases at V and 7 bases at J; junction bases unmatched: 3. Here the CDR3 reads CASSEGTGGEKLFF. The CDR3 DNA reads TGCGCCAGCAGCGAAGGGACAGGGGGTGAAAAACTGTTTTTT.

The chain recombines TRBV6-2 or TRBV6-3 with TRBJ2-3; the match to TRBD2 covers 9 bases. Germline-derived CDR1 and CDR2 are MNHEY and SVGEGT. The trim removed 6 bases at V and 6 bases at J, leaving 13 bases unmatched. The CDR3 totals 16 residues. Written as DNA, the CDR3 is TGTGCCAGCAGGCCTCTAAGGCTAGCGGGAATGGATACGCAGTATTTT. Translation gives CASRPLRLAGMDTQYF.

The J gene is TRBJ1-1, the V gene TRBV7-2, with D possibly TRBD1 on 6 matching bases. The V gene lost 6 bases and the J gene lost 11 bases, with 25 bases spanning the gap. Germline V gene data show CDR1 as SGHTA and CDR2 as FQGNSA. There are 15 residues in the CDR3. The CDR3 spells CASRPTNRENSRAFF. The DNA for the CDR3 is TGTGCCAGCAGACCTACTAACAGGGAAAATTCTCGGGCTTTCTTT.